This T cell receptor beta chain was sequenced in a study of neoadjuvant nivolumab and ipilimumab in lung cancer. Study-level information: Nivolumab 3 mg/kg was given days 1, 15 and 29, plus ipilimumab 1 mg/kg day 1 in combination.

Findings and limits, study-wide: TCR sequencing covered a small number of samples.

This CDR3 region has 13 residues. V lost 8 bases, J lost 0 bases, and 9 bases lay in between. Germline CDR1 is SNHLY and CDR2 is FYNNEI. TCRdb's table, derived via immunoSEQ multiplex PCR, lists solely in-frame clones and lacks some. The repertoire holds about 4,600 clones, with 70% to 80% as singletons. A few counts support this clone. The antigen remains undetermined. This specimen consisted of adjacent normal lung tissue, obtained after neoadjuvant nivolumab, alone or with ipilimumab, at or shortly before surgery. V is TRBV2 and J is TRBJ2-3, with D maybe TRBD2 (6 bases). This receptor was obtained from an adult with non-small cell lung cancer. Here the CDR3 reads CASEGTSTDTQYF. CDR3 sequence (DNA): TGTGCCAGCGAGGGGACTAGCACAGATACGCAGTATTTT.